This T cell receptor (beta chain) was recorded in a study of beta chain features in type 1 diabetes. Of the isolated RNA, all was reverse transcribed, and so the sequenced material was expressed TCRB transcripts. Assay used: immunoSEQ multiplex PCR; TCRdb lists only in-frame clones, some missing. The table includes roughly 140,000 clones, around 8.5% detected once. This clone was counted a few times. This CDR3 is built from 15 residues. V was pared by 6 bases and J by 5 bases, with 8 bases of the junction left unmatched. The V gene's germline CDR1 is WSHSY and CDR2 SAAADI. The sample consisted of central memory CD4+ T cells from blood. The chain combines TRBV10-2 with TRBJ2-5, with TRBD1 matching over 11 bases. The origin of this receptor is a man aged 18 to 29 in good health. The CDR3 is CASRTGTGGAETQYF. The CDR3 DNA sequence: TGCGCCAGCAGGACCGGGACAGGGGGGGCGGAGACCCAGTACTTC.